Listed below are T cell receptor beta chains from one sample, sequenced in a study of beta chain bispecific antibodies for T cell cancers. Their target antigens are unknown. TCRdb reprocessed the 5' RACE reads via MiXCR and lists one record per CDR3 protein. The data contain about 9,600 distinct CDR3 sequences, approximately 2.2% of them singletons. Sample: T cells from a healthy donor cultured with Jurkat leukemia cells, taken from a culture containing an anti-CD19 bispecific antibody. Receptors originate from a human donor in good health. Some clones in this sample may be carry-over from other donors' samples. Both conserved end residues are part of each CDR3. D genes are given only for firm matches.

TRBJ2-2 | TRBD1 | TRBV7-9 | CASSSQGANTGELFF
TRBJ1-2 | . | TRBV6-6 | CPHKREYTF
TRBJ1-1 | . | TRBV19 | CASSFQMNTEAFF
TRBJ2-5 | . | TRBV18 | CASSPPLLDVRETQYF
TRBJ1-1 | TRBD1 | TRBV4-1 | CASSTHRGGSEATEAFF
TRBJ1-1 | TRBD1 | TRBV10-3 | CAISGSGTVNTEAFF
TRBJ1-4 | TRBD1 | TRBV11-2 | CASSLDGTGGEKLFF
TRBJ1-1 | TRBD1 | TRBV5-4 | CASNPRGTGDTEAFF
TRBJ2-1 | TRBD2 | TRBV29-1 | CSVEGLADEQFF
TRBJ2-5 | . | TRBV6-1 | CASSALRGAGRETQYF
TRBJ1-1 | . | TRBV3-1 | CASSQDVRAGVWDTEAFF
TRBJ2-3 | . | TRBV11-3 | CASSLGVNRADTQYF
TRBJ1-2 | . | TRBV14 | CASSRQSARGPFYGYTF
TRBJ1-2 | TRBD1 | TRBV3-1 | CASSQDPGQGANYGYTF
TRBJ2-1 | TRBD1 | TRBV5-4 | CASSGRDSSNEQFF
TRBJ2-7 | TRBD1 | TRBV10-2 | CASSESSDRDYEQYF
TRBJ1-2 | . | TRBV20-1 | CSASGEIGYTF
TRBJ2-2 | . | TRBV3-1 | CASSREPNRYTGELFF
TRBJ2-3 | . | TRBV5-1 | CASSSSLGGISDTQYF
TRBJ1-1 | . | TRBV28 | CASSSERNTEAFF
TRBJ1-3 | TRBD1 | TRBV20-1 | CSAREQGAGGNTIYF
TRBJ1-5 | . | TRBV20-1 | CSASRGPYSNQPQHF
TRBJ1-5 | . | TRBV28 | CASSPERGGRNQPQHF
TRBJ2-1 | . | TRBV5-1 | CASSSSPYNEQFF
TRBJ2-7 | . | TRBV28 | CASSLEASYEQYF
TRBJ1-2 | . | TRBV27 | CASSLGLTYGYTF
TRBJ2-2 | . | TRBV28 | CASSSLALGSGELFF
TRBJ1-2 | . | TRBV14 | CASSQGYYGYTF